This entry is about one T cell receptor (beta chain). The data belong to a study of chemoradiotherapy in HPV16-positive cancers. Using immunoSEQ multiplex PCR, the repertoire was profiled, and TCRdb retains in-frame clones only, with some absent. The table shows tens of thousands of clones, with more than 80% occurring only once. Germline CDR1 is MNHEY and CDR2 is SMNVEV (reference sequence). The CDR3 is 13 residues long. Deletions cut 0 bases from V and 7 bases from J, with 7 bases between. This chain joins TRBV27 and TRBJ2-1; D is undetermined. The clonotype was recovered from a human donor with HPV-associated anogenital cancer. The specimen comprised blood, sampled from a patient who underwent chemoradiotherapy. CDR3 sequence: CASSLSRTNEQFF. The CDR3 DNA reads TGTGCCAGCAGTTTATCGCGAACTAATGAGCAGTTCTTC.